Here is one TCR beta chain with its context. The sample is drawn from a study of blood T cell repertoires in COVID-19. Overall study: The United States, Italy and Spain were the sources of the acute and convalescent COVID-19 samples.

Libraries were prepared by immunoSEQ multiplex PCR; TCRdb keeps only in-frame clonotypes and omits some of them. This repertoire shows 100,000 to 150,000 clones, 85% to 90% found once; its top ten account for approximately 6.6%. Trimming shortened V by 0 bases and J by 7 bases, and 10 bases separated the two germline ends. The CDR3 totals 14 residues. Looked up from germline, CDR1 is KGHSH and CDR2 is LQKENI. The TCR comes from a man older than 75 with active or convalescent COVID-19. This chain uses TRBV18 with TRBJ1-5; D is possibly TRBD1 (6 bases). Sequenced: peripheral blood. In DNA form, the CDR3 reads TGTGCCAGCTCACCACCGTCAGGGGACCAGCCCCAGCATTTT. This translates into CASSPPSGDQPQHF.